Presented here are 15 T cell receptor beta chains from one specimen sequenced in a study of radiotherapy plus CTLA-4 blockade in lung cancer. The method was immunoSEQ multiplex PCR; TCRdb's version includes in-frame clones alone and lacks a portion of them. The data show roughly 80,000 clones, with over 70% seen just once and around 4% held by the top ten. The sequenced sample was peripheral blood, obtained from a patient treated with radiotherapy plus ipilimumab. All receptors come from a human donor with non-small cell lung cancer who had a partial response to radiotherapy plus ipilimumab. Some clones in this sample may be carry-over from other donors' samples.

CDR3 DNA: TGTGCCAGCTCCTCCGGGGTAGCACCCTTGGGAGCTTTCTTT. This translates into CASSSGVAPLGAFF. This chain connects TRBV28 to TRBJ1-1; the D is unclear. Trimming removed 8 bases at V and 10 bases at J, with 23 bases between. Germline CDR1 MDHEN, CDR2 SYDVKM. The CDR3 consists of 14 residues.

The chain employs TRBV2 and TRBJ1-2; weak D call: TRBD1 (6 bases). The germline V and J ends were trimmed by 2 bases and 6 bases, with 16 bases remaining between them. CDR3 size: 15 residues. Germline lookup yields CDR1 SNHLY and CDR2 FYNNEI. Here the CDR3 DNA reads TGTGCCAGCAGTGAATCGGGGGGCAATTACGATGGCTACACCTTC. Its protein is CASSESGGNYDGYTF.

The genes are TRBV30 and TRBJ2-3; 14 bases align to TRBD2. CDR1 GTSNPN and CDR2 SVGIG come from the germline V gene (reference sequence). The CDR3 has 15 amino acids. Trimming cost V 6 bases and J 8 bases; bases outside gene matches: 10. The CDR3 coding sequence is TGTGCCTGCCAAGGACTAGCGGGAGGTGGGGGTACGCAGTATTTT. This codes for CACQGLAGGGGTQYF.

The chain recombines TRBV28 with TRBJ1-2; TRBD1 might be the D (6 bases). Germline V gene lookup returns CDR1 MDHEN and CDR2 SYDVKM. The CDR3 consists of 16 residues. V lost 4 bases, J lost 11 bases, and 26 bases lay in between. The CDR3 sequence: CASSSPSLTGLSGYTF. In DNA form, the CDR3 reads TGTGCCAGCAGTTCCCCATCCCTGACAGGCCTGAGTGGTTACACCTTC.

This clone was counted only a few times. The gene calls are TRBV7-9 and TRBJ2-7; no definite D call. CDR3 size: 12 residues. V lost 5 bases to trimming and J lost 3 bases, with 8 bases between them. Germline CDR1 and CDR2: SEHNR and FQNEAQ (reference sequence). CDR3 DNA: TGTGCCAGCAGCCCGACTGACTACGAGCAGTACTTC. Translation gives CASSPTDYEQYF.

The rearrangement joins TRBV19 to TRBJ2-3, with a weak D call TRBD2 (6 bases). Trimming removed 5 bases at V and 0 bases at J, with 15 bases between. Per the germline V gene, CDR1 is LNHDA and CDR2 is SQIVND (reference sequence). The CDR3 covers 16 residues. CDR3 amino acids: CASSYGTSGSTDTQYF. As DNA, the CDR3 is TGTGCCAGTAGTTACGGGACTTCGGGGAGCACAGATACGCAGTATTTT.

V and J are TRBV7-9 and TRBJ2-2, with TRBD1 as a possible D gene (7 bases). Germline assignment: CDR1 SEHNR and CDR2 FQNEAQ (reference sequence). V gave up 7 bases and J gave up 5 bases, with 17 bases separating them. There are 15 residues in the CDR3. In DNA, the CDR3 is TGTGCCAGCACCCCCGACAGGGCGGGAACCGGGGAGCTGTTTTTT. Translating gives CASTPDRAGTGELFF.

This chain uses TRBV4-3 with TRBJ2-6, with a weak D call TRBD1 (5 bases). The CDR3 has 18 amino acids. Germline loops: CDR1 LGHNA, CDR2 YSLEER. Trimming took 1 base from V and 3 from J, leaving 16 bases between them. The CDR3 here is CASSQVSGHAFGANVLTF. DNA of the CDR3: TGCGCCAGCAGCCAAGTCTCTGGACACGCCTTTGGGGCCAACGTCCTGACTTTC.

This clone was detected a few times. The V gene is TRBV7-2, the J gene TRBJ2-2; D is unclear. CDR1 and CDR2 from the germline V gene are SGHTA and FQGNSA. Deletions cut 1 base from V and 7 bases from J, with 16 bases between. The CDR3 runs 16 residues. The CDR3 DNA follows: TGTGCCAGCAGCTTAGTTCCAGCGCCCGCGGTCGGGGAGCTGTTTTTT. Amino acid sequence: CASSLVPAPAVGELFF.

Here the CDR3 reads CASSDQPGVMNTEAFF. The CDR3 DNA sequence: TGTGCCAGCAGTGACCAGCCGGGGGTAATGAACACTGAAGCTTTCTTT. The rearrangement joins TRBV6-4 to TRBJ1-1; a possible D gene is TRBD1 (5 bases). Germline CDR1 reads MRHNA; CDR2 reads SNTAGT. CDR3 length: 16 residues. V lost 2 bases and J lost 0, with 13 bases in between.

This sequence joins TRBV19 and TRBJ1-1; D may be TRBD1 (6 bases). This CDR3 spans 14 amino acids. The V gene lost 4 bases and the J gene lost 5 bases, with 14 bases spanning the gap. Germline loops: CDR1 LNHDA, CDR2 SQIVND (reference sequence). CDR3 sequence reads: CASSRPGVGTEAFF. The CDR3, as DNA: TGTGCCAGTAGTAGGCCAGGGGTAGGGACTGAAGCTTTCTTT.

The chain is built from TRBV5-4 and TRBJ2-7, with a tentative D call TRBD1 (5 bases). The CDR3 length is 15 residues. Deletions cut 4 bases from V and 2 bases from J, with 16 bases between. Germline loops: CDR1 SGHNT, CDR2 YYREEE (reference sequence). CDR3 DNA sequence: TGTGCCAGCAGCCTCCCTGCGTCAGGGCCCTACGAGCAGTACTTC. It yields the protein CASSLPASGPYEQYF.

The CDR3 here is CASSRTANTEAFF. CDR3 coding DNA: TGCGCCAGCAGCAGAACAGCGAACACTGAAGCTTTCTTT. This chain joins TRBV5-1 and TRBJ1-1, with D uncertain. CDR3 length equals 13 residues. Trimming cost V 4 bases and J 1 base, with 8 bases left between them. The germline V gene has CDR1 SGHRS and CDR2 YFSETQ.

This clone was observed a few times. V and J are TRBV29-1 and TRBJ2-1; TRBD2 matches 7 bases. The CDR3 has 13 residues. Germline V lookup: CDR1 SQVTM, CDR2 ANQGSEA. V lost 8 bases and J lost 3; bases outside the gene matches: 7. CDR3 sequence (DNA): TGCAGCAGCCGCGGGGGAGGCTACAATGAGCAGTTCTTC. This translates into CSSRGGGYNEQFF.

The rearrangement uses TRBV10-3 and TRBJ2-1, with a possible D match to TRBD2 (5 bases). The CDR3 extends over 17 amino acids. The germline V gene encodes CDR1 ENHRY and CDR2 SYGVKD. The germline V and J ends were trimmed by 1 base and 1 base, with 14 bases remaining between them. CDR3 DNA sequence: TGTGCCATCAGTGAGTGGGGTGCGGGCAAGTCCTACAATGAGCAGTTCTTC. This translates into CAISEWGAGKSYNEQFF.